The rows below give T cell receptor beta chains drawn from one sample of a study of monozygotic twins with cystic fibrosis. Assay used: immunoSEQ multiplex PCR; TCRdb lists only in-frame clones, some missing. The sample yields about 10,000 clones, just over 99% seen once. Sequenced: blood. Source of these receptors: a man between 18 and 29 years old with cystic fibrosis. The CDR3 runs from the conserved cysteine through the conserved F or W. A D gene is named only where the DNA matches it firmly. Expanded clones are given a class, and other clones once, few, many or no size at all.

CDR3nt: TGTGCCAGCAGTCGGGACAGGGTCCAAGAGACCCAGTACTTC
CDR3aa: CASSRDRVQETQYF
abundance: .
d_gene: TRBD1
v_gene: TRBV6-1
j_gene: TRBJ2-5

CDR3nt: TGTGCCAGCAGCGGGCCAGGTCAGGGGGCCGGAAACACCATATATTTT
CDR3aa: CASSGPGQGAGNTIYF
abundance: .
d_gene: TRBD1
v_gene: TRBV7-6
j_gene: TRBJ1-3

CDR3nt: TGCGCCAGCACGGCTAGCGGGATCACAGATACGCAGTATTTT
CDR3aa: CASTASGITDTQYF
abundance: .
d_gene: TRBD2
v_gene: TRBV5-1
j_gene: TRBJ2-3

CDR3nt: TGTGCCAGCAGCTTGGGACAGGGGGGATGGTCTGGGGCCAACGTCCTGACTTTC
CDR3aa: CASSLGQGGWSGANVLTF
abundance: .
d_gene: TRBD1
v_gene: TRBV5-4
j_gene: TRBJ2-6

CDR3nt: TGTGCCAGCAGCGAGACGGGGGGATTCGACATTCAGTACTTC
CDR3aa: CASSETGGFDIQYF
abundance: .
d_gene: TRBD2
v_gene: TRBV9
j_gene: TRBJ2-4

CDR3nt: TGCGCCAGCAGCCGGGACTTGAGCTCCTACAATGAGCAGTTCTTC
CDR3aa: CASSRDLSSYNEQFF
abundance: once
d_gene: .
v_gene: TRBV10-1
j_gene: TRBJ2-1

CDR3nt: TGTGCCAGCAGATCCCACTCGAGCGGGGGGGGCTCAGATACGCAGTATTTT
CDR3aa: CASRSHSSGGGSDTQYF
abundance: .
d_gene: TRBD2
v_gene: TRBV28
j_gene: TRBJ2-3

CDR3nt: TGTGCCAGCAGGAACAGGGGGGGATTCGGGCAGCCCCAGCATTTT
CDR3aa: CASRNRGGFGQPQHF
abundance: .
d_gene: TRBD1
v_gene: TRBV27
j_gene: TRBJ1-5

CDR3nt: TGTGCCAGTAGTATAGATGCGGAAAATAGCAATCAGCCCCAGCATTTT
CDR3aa: CASSIDAENSNQPQHF
abundance: .
d_gene: .
v_gene: TRBV19
j_gene: TRBJ1-5

CDR3nt: TGTGCCAGCAGTGCACTAGTATCGGAGACCCAGTACTTC
CDR3aa: CASSALVSETQYF
abundance: .
d_gene: .
v_gene: TRBV6-1
j_gene: TRBJ2-5

CDR3nt: TGTGCCAGCCGCCGGCGGGACATTCAGTACTTC
CDR3aa: CASRRRDIQYF
abundance: .
d_gene: .
v_gene: TRBV9
j_gene: TRBJ2-4

CDR3nt: TGTGCCAGCAGTCACACTAGCGTCCATGAGCAGTTCTTC
CDR3aa: CASSHTSVHEQFF
abundance: .
d_gene: TRBD2
v_gene: TRBV11-2
j_gene: TRBJ2-1

CDR3nt: TGTGCCAGCAGTTACCGGACAGCAGCCGGGGAGCTGTTTTTT
CDR3aa: CASSYRTAAGELFF
abundance: .
d_gene: .
v_gene: TRBV6-5
j_gene: TRBJ2-2

CDR3nt: TGCGCCAGCAGCTTCGGCGGGAACTATGGCTACACCTTC
CDR3aa: CASSFGGNYGYTF
abundance: .
d_gene: .
v_gene: TRBV5-1
j_gene: TRBJ1-2

CDR3nt: TGTGCCAGCAGCCCCCGGACTAGCGGGGGGCCCCAGACCCAGTACTTC
CDR3aa: CASSPRTSGGPQTQYF
abundance: .
d_gene: TRBD2
v_gene: TRBV13
j_gene: TRBJ2-5

CDR3nt: TGTGCCAGCGCAGACAGGGGTTTGAGTGAGCAGTACTTC
CDR3aa: CASADRGLSEQYF
abundance: .
d_gene: TRBD1
v_gene: TRBV6-1
j_gene: TRBJ2-7

CDR3nt: TGCGCCAGCAGCTTGGAACAGGGGGAGACCCAGTACTTC
CDR3aa: CASSLEQGETQYF
abundance: .
d_gene: TRBD1
v_gene: TRBV5-1
j_gene: TRBJ2-5

CDR3nt: TGTGCCAGCAGTTCGCCTGCAGGGGGCGTGAACACTGAAGCTTTCTTT
CDR3aa: CASSSPAGGVNTEAFF
abundance: .
d_gene: TRBD1
v_gene: TRBV6-5
j_gene: TRBJ1-1

CDR3nt: TGTGCCAGCAGTGAGGGAGGGACCCCAATCTATGGCTACACCTTC
CDR3aa: CASSEGGTPIYGYTF
abundance: .
d_gene: .
v_gene: TRBV25-1
j_gene: TRBJ1-2

CDR3nt: TGTGCCAGCAGCTTTAGTGGGGTCACTGAAGCTTTCTTT
CDR3aa: CASSFSGVTEAFF
abundance: .
d_gene: .
v_gene: TRBV7-2
j_gene: TRBJ1-1

CDR3nt: TGTGCCACCAGTGACGCCGGGACTCACCAAGAGACCCAGTACTTC
CDR3aa: CATSDAGTHQETQYF
abundance: .
d_gene: .
v_gene: TRBV15
j_gene: TRBJ2-5

CDR3nt: TGTGCCAGCAGCTTAGGCAGGGGTGGCAATCAGCCCCAGCATTTT
CDR3aa: CASSLGRGGNQPQHF
abundance: .
d_gene: .
v_gene: TRBV7-9
j_gene: TRBJ1-5

CDR3nt: TGTGCTAGTGGTTTGGACGGGTATGGCTACACCTTC
CDR3aa: CASGLDGYGYTF
abundance: .
d_gene: .
v_gene: TRBV12-5
j_gene: TRBJ1-2

CDR3nt: TGTGCCACTGATTTAGGTCAGAATGAAAAACTGTTTTTT
CDR3aa: CATDLGQNEKLFF
abundance: .
d_gene: .
v_gene: TRBV2
j_gene: TRBJ1-4

CDR3nt: TGTGCCAGCAGCGTAGGCGGGTTCCCCTACGAGCAGTACTTC
CDR3aa: CASSVGGFPYEQYF
abundance: .
d_gene: .
v_gene: TRBV9
j_gene: TRBJ2-7

CDR3nt: TGTGCCAGCAGCCCGGCGGCGGGACAGCGCTCTGGAAACACCATATATTTT
CDR3aa: CASSPAAGQRSGNTIYF
abundance: .
d_gene: TRBD1
v_gene: TRBV13
j_gene: TRBJ1-3

CDR3nt: TGTGCCAGCAGCCAAGACGGTACAGGGGGATATGGCTACACCTTC
CDR3aa: CASSQDGTGGYGYTF
abundance: .
d_gene: TRBD1
v_gene: TRBV7-9
j_gene: TRBJ1-2

CDR3nt: TGCGCCAGCAGCTTGGAGACACCCCCTGGGGCCAACGTCCTGACTTTC
CDR3aa: CASSLETPPGANVLTF
abundance: .
d_gene: .
v_gene: TRBV5-1
j_gene: TRBJ2-6

CDR3nt: TGTGCCTGGAGTGAAGTCGCGACAGGGTTGTTACCCCTCCACTTT
CDR3aa: CAWSEVATGLLPLHF
abundance: .
d_gene: TRBD1
v_gene: TRBV30
j_gene: TRBJ1-6

CDR3nt: TGCGCCAGCAGCCTGGAGGGAGAGCGAAATTCACCCCTCCACTTT
CDR3aa: CASSLEGERNSPLHF
abundance: .
d_gene: .
v_gene: TRBV4-1
j_gene: TRBJ1-6

CDR3nt: TGCGCCAGCAGCCAAGAGTCGCGGGGCTTCGCCGGGGAGCTGTTTTTT
CDR3aa: CASSQESRGFAGELFF
abundance: once
d_gene: .
v_gene: TRBV4-1
j_gene: TRBJ2-2

CDR3nt: TGCGCCAGCAGCTTGGATCGCAATGAGCAGTTCTTC
CDR3aa: CASSLDRNEQFF
abundance: .
d_gene: .
v_gene: TRBV5-1
j_gene: TRBJ2-1

CDR3nt: TGTGCCACCAGCAGAGATCTGAAGGGCGGGCGCGAGCAGTACTTC
CDR3aa: CATSRDLKGGREQYF
abundance: .
d_gene: .
v_gene: TRBV15
j_gene: TRBJ2-7

CDR3nt: TGTGCCTGGAGTTTAGTGGGAGCCTTCAATGAGCAGTTCTTC
CDR3aa: CAWSLVGAFNEQFF
abundance: .
d_gene: .
v_gene: TRBV30
j_gene: TRBJ2-1

CDR3nt: TGTGCCAGCAGTCGCCGTAGTTGGGGTAAGGGAAGAAACTACGAGCAGTACTTC
CDR3aa: CASSRRSWGKGRNYEQYF
abundance: .
d_gene: .
v_gene: TRBV28
j_gene: TRBJ2-7

CDR3nt: TGCGCCAGCAGTTCCCGGGGCTGGGAGACCCAGTACTTC
CDR3aa: CASSSRGWETQYF
abundance: few
d_gene: .
v_gene: TRBV10-1
j_gene: TRBJ2-5

CDR3nt: TGTGCCAGCTCACCACCGGGGACAGGATTCCAAGAGACCCAGTACTTC
CDR3aa: CASSPPGTGFQETQYF
abundance: .
d_gene: TRBD1
v_gene: TRBV18
j_gene: TRBJ2-5

CDR3nt: TGTGCCAGTTCACCAGGCACTACCTACGAGCAGTACTTC
CDR3aa: CASSPGTTYEQYF
abundance: .
d_gene: .
v_gene: TRBV18
j_gene: TRBJ2-7

CDR3nt: TGTGCCAGCAGCTCTACAGGGAAAGCGCTCTACGAGCAGTACTTC
CDR3aa: CASSSTGKALYEQYF
abundance: .
d_gene: .
v_gene: TRBV7-9
j_gene: TRBJ2-7

CDR3nt: TGCGCCAGCAGCCCTTCCCTGCTCGCCTACGAGCAGTACTTC
CDR3aa: CASSPSLLAYEQYF
abundance: .
d_gene: .
v_gene: TRBV4-3
j_gene: TRBJ2-7

CDR3nt: TGTGCCAGCAGCTTAGTAAAGGTCGGCTTGCCAGACGTAGGAACTGAAGCTTTCTTT
CDR3aa: CASSLVKVGLPDVGTEAFF
abundance: once
d_gene: .
v_gene: TRBV7-9
j_gene: TRBJ1-1

CDR3nt: TGTGCCAGCTCACCACCGGGACTAGGAATCACAGATACGCAGTATTTT
CDR3aa: CASSPPGLGITDTQYF
abundance: once
d_gene: TRBD2
v_gene: TRBV18
j_gene: TRBJ2-3

CDR3nt: TGCGCCAGCAGCTCCGGGACAGGGGCGCAGGACTATGGCTACACCTTC
CDR3aa: CASSSGTGAQDYGYTF
abundance: .
d_gene: TRBD1
v_gene: TRBV5-1
j_gene: TRBJ1-2

CDR3nt: TGTGCCAGCAGTGAAATGTGGTCGGACGGGGAGCTGTTTTTT
CDR3aa: CASSEMWSDGELFF
abundance: .
d_gene: .
v_gene: TRBV2
j_gene: TRBJ2-2